This T cell receptor beta chain was recorded in a study of beta chain features in type 1 diabetes. Study results and limitations: Compared to healthy donors, patients appeared to have naive, central memory and Treg TCRB repertoires that were more alike. TCRB CDR3 length was moderately but significantly reduced in all four CD4+ subsets of Type 1 diabetes patients.

About this clone: The antigen remains undetermined. At the DNA level, this CDR3 is encoded by other sequences in the same sample as well.

The study reverse transcribed the entire isolated RNA, so it sequenced expressed TCRB transcripts. The repertoire was sequenced with immunoSEQ multiplex PCR; TCRdb's copy has only in-frame clones and lacks some. This table has about 710,000 clones, over 13% appearing once. This clonotype was sampled from a man younger than 30 with type 1 diabetes. The sample comprised naive CD4+ T cells from blood.

CDR3 DNA: TGTGCCAGCAGCTGGACTAGCGGGAACTCCTACGAGCAGTACTTC. Translated, it gives CASSWTSGNSYEQYF. The chain recombines TRBV7-2 with TRBJ2-7, with 12 positions matching TRBD2. CDR1 SGHTA and CDR2 FQGNSA come from the germline V gene. This CDR3 has 15 amino acids. J was trimmed by 0 bases and V by 4 bases; bases with no gene match: 1.